This T cell receptor beta chain emerged from a study of memory CD4+ T cells and cytomegalovirus serostatus. The CDR3 extends over 16 amino acids. The V end lost 1 base, the J end lost 4 bases, and 14 bases lay between the germline ends. Germline CDR1 is MGHRA and CDR2 is YSYEKL. The sort gate was single viable CD3+CD4+CD8-CD45RO+ cells for memory CD4+ T cells. Measured with immunoSEQ multiplex PCR; TCRdb has only the in-frame clones, and not every one. Of tens of thousands of clones listed, 76% are singletons. This TCR was recovered from an adult in good health and CMV-seropositive. The sample was memory CD4+ T cells from blood. The rearrangement joins TRBV4-1 to TRBJ2-1; possible D gene TRBD1, 6 bases. In DNA, the CDR3 is TGCGCCAGCAGCCAAGCTGCGCAGGGGTGGTACAATGAGCAGTTCTTC. This sequence encodes CASSQAAQGWYNEQFF.